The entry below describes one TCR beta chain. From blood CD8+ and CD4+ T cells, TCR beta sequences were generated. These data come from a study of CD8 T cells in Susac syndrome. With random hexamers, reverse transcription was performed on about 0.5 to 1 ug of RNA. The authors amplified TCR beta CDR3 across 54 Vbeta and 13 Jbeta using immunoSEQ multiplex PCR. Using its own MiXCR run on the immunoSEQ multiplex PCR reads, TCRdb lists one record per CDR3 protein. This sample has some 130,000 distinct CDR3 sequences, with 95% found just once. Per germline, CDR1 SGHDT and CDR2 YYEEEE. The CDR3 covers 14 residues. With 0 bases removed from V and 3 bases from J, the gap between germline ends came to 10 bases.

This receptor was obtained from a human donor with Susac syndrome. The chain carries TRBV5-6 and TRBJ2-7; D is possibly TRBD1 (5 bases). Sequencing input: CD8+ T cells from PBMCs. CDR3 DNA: TGTGCCAGCAGCTTGGGACAGAGTATCTACGAGCAGTACTTC. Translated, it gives CASSLGQSIYEQYF.